The entry below gives a single T cell receptor (beta chain) sequence along with its context. Its matching antigen is unknown. These data belong to a study of somatic mutations in cytotoxic T cells in rheumatoid arthritis. Whole-study findings and limits: The clonality of CD8+ T cells was not significantly different between rheumatoid arthritis patients and age-matched healthy controls.

Sequencing was performed with immunoSEQ multiplex PCR; in TCRdb, only in-frame clones are kept and a portion is missing. The sample lists some 30,000 clones, around 87% occurring once. This receptor was identified in an adult with rheumatoid arthritis. The sample consisted of CD8+ T cells sorted from blood.

As DNA, the CDR3 is TGCGCCAGCAGCCAAGAATTCTCCCTTGGAGGGGAGACCCAGTACTTC. Amino acid sequence: CASSQEFSLGGETQYF. The chain is built from TRBV4-1 and TRBJ2-5; D might be TRBD2 (6 bases). V was pared by 0 bases and J by 5 bases, with 16 bases between. The CDR3 is made up of 16 amino acids. Germline CDR1 and CDR2: MGHRA and YSYEKL.